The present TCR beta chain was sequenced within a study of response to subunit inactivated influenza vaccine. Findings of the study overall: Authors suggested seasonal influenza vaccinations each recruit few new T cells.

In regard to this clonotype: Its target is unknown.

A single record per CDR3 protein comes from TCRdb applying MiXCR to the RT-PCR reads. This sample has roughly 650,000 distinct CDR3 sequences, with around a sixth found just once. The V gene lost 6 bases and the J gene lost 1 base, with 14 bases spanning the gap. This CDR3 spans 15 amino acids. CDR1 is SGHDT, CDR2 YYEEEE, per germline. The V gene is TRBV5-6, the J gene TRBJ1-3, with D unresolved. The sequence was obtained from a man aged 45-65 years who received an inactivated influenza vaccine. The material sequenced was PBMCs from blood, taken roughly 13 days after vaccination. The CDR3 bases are TGTGCCAGCATCCAAGGGTCGGGGTCTGGAAACACCATATATTTT. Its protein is CASIQGSGSGNTIYF.